This entry features one T cell receptor beta chain sequence. The antigen is not known. RNA, at 0.5 to 1 ug, was reverse transcribed with random hexamers. TCR beta CDR3 was amplified by immunoSEQ multiplex PCR. This amplification extended across 54 Vbeta and 13 Jbeta segments. TCRdb re-called the immunoSEQ multiplex PCR reads with MiXCR, one entry per CDR3 protein. The sample contains tens of thousands of distinct CDR3 sequences, roughly 95% of which appear only once. The CDR3 totals 15 residues. J was trimmed by 7 bases and V by 5 bases; bases with no gene match: 8. From germline, CDR1 is MDHEN and CDR2 SYDVKM. This sample was included in a study of CD8 T cells in Susac syndrome. Study findings and constraints: The study's TCR sequencing and HLA analysis covered a relatively small number of individuals, and the study acknowledged this.

V usage is TRBV28 and J usage is TRBJ2-5; 12 positions match TRBD2. Material for sequencing was CD4+ T cells from PBMCs. The receptor comes from a human donor with multiple sclerosis. The CDR3: CASSPSTSGGGTQYF. CDR3 nucleotide sequence: TGTGCCAGCAGTCCCTCGACTAGCGGGGGAGGGACCCAGTACTTC.